This section outlines one T cell receptor beta chain sequence together with its context. Sequence at one end of the junction differs from germline and may be a read error. Among the patients, aged 18 to 65, hyperthyroidism was newly diagnosed and had lasted under 2 months. This sample is drawn from a study of T cells in Graves' hyperthyroidism and ophthalmopathy. From RNA transcripts, TCR beta CDR3 regions were amplified. A first-round RT-PCR of the TCR CDR3 used the HTBI primer set. TCRdb called the multiplex PCR reads again in MiXCR, with one record for every CDR3 protein. The sample records about 540,000 distinct CDR3 sequences, under 60% being singletons. Sequenced sample: peripheral blood or thyroid tissue (not recorded which). The receptor was derived from a woman aged 18-30 years with Graves' hyperthyroidism.

This CDR3 is CASSGYMNTEAF. The CDR3 nucleotides read TGTGCCAGTAGTGGCTACATGAACACTGAAGCTTTC. The rearrangement joins TRBV19 to TRBJ2-6; D remains ambiguous. Germline V gene lookup returns CDR1 LNHDA and CDR2 SQIVND (reference sequence). The CDR3 is made up of 12 amino acids. The full variable domain, rest sourced from reference TRBV19 and TRBJ2-6, is DGGITQSPKYLFRKEGQNVTLSCEQNLNHDAMYWYRQDPGQGLRLIYYSQIVNDFQKGDIAEGYSVSREKKESFPLTVTSAQKNPTAFYLCASSGYMNTEAFGAGSRLTVL.